The T cell receptor (beta chain) described here comes from a study of blood T cell repertoires in COVID-19. Looking at the study overall: Samples representing acute and convalescent COVID-19 were sourced from the United States, Italy and Spain.

The CDR3 runs to 16 residues. The J segment lost 3 bases and the V segment lost 5 bases, leaving 3 bases of the junction unmatched. Germline V CDR1 and CDR2: SGHVS, FNYEAQ. Clones were read by immunoSEQ multiplex PCR, and TCRdb kept only the in-frame ones, dropping some. The top ten clones hold about 5% of a sample with 300,000 to 400,000 clones, approximately 88% of them seen once. The sequenced material came from PBMCs or T cells enriched from blood (not recorded which). The chain employs TRBV7-6 and TRBJ2-2; 13 bases are shared with TRBD2. This clonotype was sampled from a man aged 30 to 45 who had recovered from COVID-19. The CDR3 region is CASSTGLAGYTGELFF. The CDR3 DNA reads as TGTGCCAGCAGCACGGGACTAGCGGGGTACACCGGGGAGCTGTTTTTT. Variable domain in full (rest from reference TRBV7-6 and TRBJ2-2): GAGVSQSPRYKVTKRGQDVALRCDPISGHVSLYWYRQALGQGPEFLTYFNYEAQQDKSGLPNDRFSAERPEGSISTLTIQRTEQRDSAMYRCASSTGLAGYTGELFFGEGSRLTVL.